The clone carrying this T cell receptor beta chain was counted ten times or more. Its antigen is currently unknown. This sample is drawn from a study of T cell repertoires in cytomegalovirus infection. Overall study context: Selection of CMV epitopes for the study included recently identified HLA-C-restricted and well-studied HLA-B-restricted ones. A matching HLA type, together with CMV infection, was signaled by public TCR beta signatures. Study-wide results and limits: Across the ex vivo response, the dominant clonotypes were HLA-C-restricted CMV-specific TCR beta clonotypes. Accumulated public TCR beta family frequency recognized individuals carrying CMV together with the relevant HLA.

TCRdb passed the reads through MiXCR, listing each CDR3 protein once. The sample holds about a million distinct CDR3 sequences, less than 40% seen once. The ends lost 5 bases at V and 4 bases at J; junction bases unmatched: 6. CDR1 is SGHTA, CDR2 FQGNSA, per germline. The CDR3 is 15 amino acids. The input for sequencing was cultured CD8+ T cells from PBMCs, taken from culture after CMV antigen stimulation. The TCR originated in a human donor in good health (CMV status not recorded). Some clones in this sample may be carry-over from other donors' samples. The chain employs TRBV7-2 and TRBJ2-1; 9 nucleotides match TRBD1. CDR3 in DNA: TGTGCCAGCAGCCCCCGGGACAGGGAATACAATGAGCAGTTCTTC. Its translation: CASSPRDREYNEQFF.